The sequence of this TCR beta chain was determined in a study of identical twins. Via MiXCR, TCRdb re-called the 5' RACE reads, giving one row per CDR3 protein. The data hold 570,000 or so distinct CDR3 sequences, with 9.6% observed a single time. General study results and limits: Twin-shared out-of-frame alpha sequences showed excess low generation probability.

CDR1 is LGHDT, CDR2 YNNKEL, per germline (reference sequence). The CDR3 is made up of 15 amino acids. Trimming pared 4 bases from V and 9 bases from J, leaving 20 bases between. Points on this clonotype: Its antigen remains unidentified.

These data also formed part of another study, on yellow fever vaccine responses in identical twins.

This sequence joins TRBV3-1 and TRBJ2-3; weak D call: TRBD2 (6 bases). This sequence originates from a woman aged 18-35 years in good health. Input material: PBMCs. CDR3 amino acids: CASSPGLRNAPTQYF. DNA of the CDR3: TGTGCCAGCAGCCCGGGACTCCGGAATGCACCCACGCAGTATTTT.